These T cell receptor beta chains were read from a single sample in a study of shared clonotypes between healthy human individuals. Libraries were prepared by immunoSEQ multiplex PCR; TCRdb keeps only in-frame clonotypes and omits some of them. The table lists over a million clones, about three quarters of them singletons. The material sequenced was memory CD4+ T cells sorted from blood. The receptors originated from a man aged 18 to 30 in good health. Both conserved end residues are trimmed from each CDR3. A D gene is named only where the DNA matches it firmly.

NA | TRBJ1-6 | TRBV5-8 | ASRRGRYNSPLH
TRBD1 | TRBJ1-6 | TRBV7-9 | ASSSSGDSYSPLH
TRBD1 | TRBJ2-7 | TRBV6-5 | ARDRDSSYEQY
TRBD1 | TRBJ2-5 | TRBV7-9 | ASSPWTGRETQY
NA | TRBJ2-7 | TRBV5-5 | ASSDGVGEAYEQY
NA | TRBJ1-2 | TRBV11-2 | ASSIWGIPEGGYT
NA | TRBJ1-6 | TRBV7-3 | ASSLGWNSPLH
TRBD1 | TRBJ2-6 | TRBV18 | ASSPPTGGPNSGANVLT
NA | TRBJ1-1 | TRBV29-1 | SVVGNTEAF
TRBD1 | TRBJ2-7 | TRBV30 | AANRGTTYEQY
NA | TRBJ2-1 | TRBV6-6 | ASSYSKTGAYNEQF
NA | TRBJ1-2 | TRBV27 | ASSLSMGLGYT
NA | TRBJ1-5 | TRBV7-2 | ASSEQASVNQPQH
NA | TRBJ1-3 | TRBV5-1 | ASSLDGSSGNTIY
NA | TRBJ1-4 | TRBV7-9 | ASSSMLGSNEKLF
NA | TRBJ1-1 | TRBV10-1 | ASSKGQGTYGTEAF
TRBD1 | TRBJ1-1 | TRBV28 | AIGAGGTEAF
NA | TRBJ2-5 | TRBV7-2 | ASSLRETFQETQY
NA | NA | TRBV5-4 | ASSSGLIPYEQY
NA | TRBJ2-7 | TRBV6-6 | ASSSYADYEQY
TRBD1 | TRBJ1-2 | TRBV11-3 | ASSLEKDREEDGYT
NA | TRBJ1-2 | TRBV5-1 | ASSLVGENYGYT
NA | TRBJ1-1 | TRBV5-1 | ASRQGTEAF
TRBD1 | TRBJ1-2 | TRBV10-2 | ASSDTGGIYGYT
NA | TRBJ2-5 | TRBV5-1 | ASSETLGETQY
NA | TRBJ2-7 | TRBV27 | ASSFRGAGSYEQY
NA | TRBJ1-2 | TRBV30 | AWSVAGNYGYT
TRBD1 | TRBJ1-2 | TRBV5-8 | ASSQGARSYGYT
TRBD1 | TRBJ1-2 | TRBV5-1 | ASSLGTGKANYGYT
NA | TRBJ2-7 | TRBV7-2 | ASSLESSVPYEQY
NA | TRBJ2-2 | TRBV5-1 | ASSNSMTASTGELF
NA | TRBJ2-6 | TRBV5-6 | ASSLGGSLSGANVLT
NA | TRBJ1-6 | TRBV5-4 | ASSLRSGYNSPLH
NA | TRBJ1-3 | TRBV7-9 | ASTVYSGNTIY
TRBD1 | TRBJ1-4 | TRBV25-1 | ASSRTGGEEKLF
NA | TRBJ2-7 | TRBV10-3 | AISGGSFSRDEQY
NA | TRBJ2-5 | TRBV19 | ASSIGLADRQETQY
NA | TRBJ1-1 | TRBV30 | AWSVPWQGRLQAF
NA | TRBJ1-3 | TRBV30 | AWSEGYTGGNTIY
NA | TRBJ1-4 | TRBV27 | ASSRGETNEKLF
NA | TRBJ1-4 | TRBV6-1 | ASSEGGASQKLF
NA | TRBJ2-3 | TRBV7-2 | ASRGTDTQY
NA | TRBJ2-3 | TRBV5-4 | ASSQNVGGRGTDTQY
NA | TRBJ1-1 | TRBV14 | ASSQNTGGTEAF
TRBD2 | TRBJ2-5 | TRBV7-2 | ASSPSGRAYTVETQY
NA | TRBJ2-2 | TRBV5-6 | ASSKPGLTTGELF
NA | TRBJ2-7 | TRBV28 | ASSFSYRDPIGPEQY
TRBD1 | TRBJ1-6 | TRBV30 | AWSGTVNSPLH
NA | TRBJ1-5 | TRBV19 | ASTKGGGQPQH
TRBD1 | TRBJ1-2 | TRBV6-6 | ASRVTGETDYGYT
TRBD1 | TRBJ1-1 | TRBV18 | ASSRDRNTEAF
NA | TRBJ2-7 | TRBV4-1 | ASSRLWEVGSYEQY
NA | TRBJ1-2 | TRBV6-6 | ASSYPGGRNYGYT
TRBD1 | TRBJ2-5 | TRBV6-5 | ASILTGGTQETQY
TRBD1 | TRBJ1-6 | TRBV30 | AWSSGQGHSPLH